The 14 T cell receptor beta chains in this list originate from one sample, sequenced in a study of memory CD4+ T cells and cytomegalovirus serostatus. The sort gate was single viable CD3+CD4+CD8-CD45RO+ cells for memory CD4+ T cells. TCRdb's copy holds only in-frame clones and misses some; the assay was immunoSEQ multiplex PCR. This repertoire shows about 56,000 clones, 70% to 85% found once; its top ten account for about 2.6%. Sequencing was performed on memory CD4+ T cells from blood. The receptors were sampled from an adult in good health and CMV-seropositive.

This clone occurred a few times. Other DNA sequences in this sample translate to the same CDR3. The chain links TRBV18 to TRBJ2-7, with D possibly matching TRBD1 (5 bases). This CDR3 is built from 14 residues. V was pared by 1 base and J by 2 bases, with 9 bases between. The germline CDR1 and CDR2 sequences are KGHSH and LQKENI. CDR3 DNA sequence: TGTGCCAGCTCACCACGGCAGGGTACCTACGAGCAGTACGTC. It encodes CASSPRQGTYEQYV.

As for this clone: In the same sample, other DNA sequences code for this CDR3. V and J are TRBV30 and TRBJ1-5; D is uncertain. The CDR3 covers 12 residues. Germline CDR1 GTSNPN, CDR2 SVGIG (reference sequence). V lost 0 bases to trimming and J lost 7 bases, with 7 bases between them. The CDR3 here is CAWSVPPQPQHF. CDR3 nucleotides: TGTGCCTGGAGTGTACCCCCCCAGCCCCAGCATTTT.

The rearrangement uses TRBV21-1 and TRBJ2-7. TRBV21-1 is a documented pseudogene. This CDR3 has 14 amino acids. The CDR3 coding sequence is TGTGCCAGCAGCAAAGCGGACGGGGGCAACGAGCAGTACGTC. This encodes CASSKADGGNEQYV.

This chain connects TRBV5-6 to TRBJ2-3, with a tentative D call TRBD2 (6 bases). The CDR3 contains 14 residues. The germline V and J ends were trimmed by 4 bases and 6 bases, with 15 bases remaining between them. Germline V gene sequence: CDR1 SGHDT, CDR2 YYEEEE. The CDR3 reads CASSRGTYGDTQYF. The CDR3 nucleotides read TGTGCCAGCAGCCGCGGGACTTACGGGGATACGCAGTATTTT.

The gene calls are TRBV28 and TRBJ2-7; D remains ambiguous. The V end was cut by 4 bases, the J end by 3 bases, with 7 bases between. This CDR3 has 12 residues. CDR1 MDHEN and CDR2 SYDVKM come from the germline V gene. CDR3 in amino acids: CASSSTVYEQYF. The CDR3, as DNA: TGTGCCAGCAGTTCGACCGTCTACGAGCAGTACTTC.

This sequence joins TRBV29-1 and TRBJ2-2, with no clear D. This CDR3 comprises 20 residues. V gave up 5 bases and J gave up 0 bases, with 28 bases separating them. CDR1 SQVTM and CDR2 ANQGSEA come from the germline V gene. In nucleotides, the CDR3 is TGCAGCGTTCCACACAAAATGGAGCTTTCGCTCCGGTCGAACACCGGGGAGCTGTTTTTT. This translates into CSVPHKMELSLRSNTGELFF.

The chain has TRBV7-2 and TRBJ2-5; 8 nucleotides align to TRBD2. Germline-derived CDR1 and CDR2 are SGHTA and FQGNSA. The CDR3 is 15 residues long. Trimming at V came to 5 bases and at J to 3 bases, leaving 8 bases not matched to a gene. The CDR3 is CASSPHSGIEETQYF. As DNA, the CDR3 is TGTGCCAGCAGCCCCCATAGCGGGATAGAAGAGACCCAGTACTTC.

This clone was seen only a few times. V gene TRBV6-6 combines with J gene TRBJ2-7; 11 bases are shared with TRBD2. The CDR3 loop spans 13 amino acids. Germline CDR1 MNHNY, CDR2 SVGAGI (reference sequence). DNA of the CDR3: TGTGCCAGCAGTTCGGGACTAGCGGTTTTCCTGAACGTC. Translated: CASSSGLAVFLNV.

This clone is medium-sized. J is TRBJ1-1 and V is TRBV30, with a weak D call TRBD1 (5 bases). The CDR3 is 12 residues long. Germline V gives CDR1 GTSNPN, CDR2 SVGIG (reference sequence). V lost 2 bases to trimming and J lost 6 bases, with 10 bases between them. The CDR3 sequence is CAWSQGGPEAFF. Here the CDR3 DNA reads TGTGCCTGGAGTCAGGGAGGTCCTGAAGCTTTCTTT.

This clone was seen more than once but under ten times. The chain links TRBV7-2 to TRBJ2-3, with 9 bases aligning to TRBD2. With 3 bases clipped from V and 2 bases from J, the junction kept 6 bases outside the gene matches. CDR3 length equals 16 residues. Germline-derived CDR1 and CDR2 are SGHTA and FQGNSA. The CDR3 DNA reads as TGTGCCAGCAGCTTCGGGACTAGCTCCCCCACAGATACGCAGTATTTT. It codes for CASSFGTSSPTDTQYF.

The V and J genes are TRBV28 and TRBJ1-2; D is unclear. Per germline, CDR1 MDHEN and CDR2 SYDVKM. CDR3 length: 14 residues. Trimming took off 7 bases at V and 0 bases at J, with 12 bases between the two ends. CDR3 sequence reads: CASKWGRANYGYTF. The DNA for the CDR3 is TGTGCCAGCAAATGGGGAAGGGCTAACTATGGCTACACCTTC.

The rearrangement links TRBV7-3 to TRBJ2-1; TRBD1 is a possible D gene (5 bases). Germline lookup yields CDR1 SGHTA and CDR2 FQGTGA. CDR3 length: 14 amino acids. V shed 1 base and J shed 2 bases, with 6 bases lying between them. The CDR3 nucleotides are TGTGCCAGCAGCTTAAGGGGCCCCTACAATGAGCAGTTCTTC. Its protein product is CASSLRGPYNEQFF.

The rearrangement uses TRBV7-2 and TRBJ2-7; 7 bases map to TRBD1. V lost 5 bases to trimming and J lost 2 bases; unmatched junction nucleotides: 3. From germline, CDR1 is SGHTA and CDR2 FQGNSA. CDR3 length: 13 amino acids. The CDR3 DNA reads as TGTGCCAGCAGCCCGGGACAGCCCTACGAGCAGTACTTC. Translation: CASSPGQPYEQYF.

The count of this clone is one. The chain joins TRBV7-2 to TRBJ2-3; D perhaps matches TRBD2 (5 bases). Germline-derived CDR1 and CDR2 are SGHTA and FQGNSA. There are 15 residues in the CDR3. The V and J ends lost 5 bases and 2 bases respectively, with 14 bases between them. Here the CDR3 DNA reads TGTGCCAGCAGCCCTAGCCGGGTCAACACAGATACGCAGTATTTT. This codes for CASSPSRVNTDTQYF.